This TCR beta chain was recovered during a study of blood T cell repertoires in COVID-19. Study information: From the United States, Italy and Spain came samples of acute and convalescent COVID-19.

This table comes from immunoSEQ multiplex PCR, and its TCRdb copy is limited to in-frame clones, with some not included. This table has around 230,000 clones, around 90% appearing once. Sequencing was performed on peripheral blood. The sequence came from a man aged 60-69 years who had recovered from COVID-19.

DNA for the CDR3: TGTGCCAGCAGTGAAGCTCAGGGACAGGCTGCTGGAAACACCATATATTTT. Protein: CASSEAQGQAAGNTIYF. The rearrangement joins TRBV6-1 to TRBJ1-3; 8 bases line up with TRBD1. The CDR3 has 17 residues. Germline lookup yields CDR1 MNHNS and CDR2 SASEGT. Losses at the gene ends were 0 bases for V and 2 bases for J; bases not matched to a gene: 6.